Listed here are 25 T cell receptor beta chains from one sample, sequenced in a study of blood T cell repertoires in COVID-19 (dated by TCRdb to the early 2020s). The library was built by means of the immunoSEQ multiplex PCR assay. TCRdb obtained this table from immuneACCESS and retained in-frame rearrangements with V and J assigned. These tables miss some clones; where compared with another copy, unresolved V genes account for less than half of the shortfall, and the remainder is unexplained. A total of about 250,000 clones appear in this sample, approximately 85% of them only once. The ten largest account for approximately 6.2% of the sample. The material sequenced was peripheral blood. These receptors originate from a woman of 80 years or more with COVID-19, enrolled during active disease.

This clone was seen just once. The CDR3 reads CASSYTTTSSSYEQYF. CDR3 DNA sequence: TGTGCCAGCAGTTACACCACGACTAGCTCGAGCTACGAGCAGTACTTC. This chain joins TRBV6-6 and TRBJ2-7; 7 bases match TRBD2. The J segment lost 3 bases and the V segment lost 2 bases, leaving 10 bases of the junction unmatched. This CDR3 region has 16 residues. Germline V lookup: CDR1 MNHNY, CDR2 SVGAGI (reference sequence).

The V gene is TRBV29-1, the J gene TRBJ2-7; 12 bases fit TRBD2. From germline, CDR1 is SQVTM and CDR2 ANQGSEA. The CDR3 contains 14 residues. The V segment lost 6 bases and the J segment 2 bases; nucleotides outside the gene matches: 5. CDR3: CSVATSGGPYEQYF. The CDR3, as DNA: TGCAGCGTGGCGACTAGCGGGGGCCCCTACGAGCAGTACTTC.

The chain links TRBV15 to TRBJ1-5; 10 positions match TRBD1. With V trimmed by 0 bases and J by 8 bases, 13 bases remained unmatched. Germline V gene sequence: CDR1 LNHNV, CDR2 YYDKDF (reference sequence). The CDR3 runs 18 residues. CDR3 region: CATSRDLETGGAGKPQHF. CDR3 in DNA: TGTGCCACCAGCAGAGACCTAGAGACAGGGGGCGCCGGGAAGCCCCAGCATTTT.

The chain combines TRBV6-5 with TRBJ1-4; perhaps TRBD1 as D (5 bases). Trimming shortened V by 6 bases and J by 1 base, and 12 bases separated the two germline ends. Germline CDR1 and CDR2: MNHEY and SVGAGI. The CDR3 covers 15 residues. This CDR3 reads CASRLGGGTNEKLFF. The CDR3 nucleotides read TGTGCCAGCAGACTCGGGGGGGGAACTAATGAAAAACTGTTTTTT.

This chain joins TRBV7-8 and TRBJ2-1; 10 nucleotides line up with TRBD2. V lost 2 bases and J lost 5; bases outside the gene matches: 3. The CDR3 extends over 15 amino acids. CDR1 is SGHVS and CDR2 is FQNEAQ in the germline V gene. CDR3 DNA: TGTGCCAGCAGCTTAATAGCGGGGGGTAACAATGAGCAGTTCTTC. It is translated as CASSLIAGGNNEQFF.

This chain connects TRBV7-8 to TRBJ2-3; the match to TRBD1 covers 8 bases. Trimming took 7 bases from V and 0 from J; bases not matched to a gene: 6. CDR3 size: 15 residues. Germline V gene data show CDR1 as SGHVS and CDR2 as FQNEAQ. The CDR3 DNA follows: TGTGCCAGCACCCTGACAGGGGCCAGCACAGATACGCAGTATTTT. This encodes CASTLTGASTDTQYF.

The chain is built from TRBV6-5 and TRBJ2-3, with a tentative D call TRBD2 (5 bases). V was clipped by 2 bases and J by 4 bases, with 7 bases between them. CDR3 length: 13 residues. The germline gives CDR1 MNHEY, CDR2 SVGAGI. The CDR3 loop reads CASSYTSSDTQYF. The CDR3 nucleotides read TGTGCCAGCAGTTACACTAGTTCAGATACGCAGTATTTT.

A few counts support this clone. The rearrangement links TRBV28 to TRBJ1-2; 8 bases agree with TRBD1. Germline V gene lookup returns CDR1 MDHEN and CDR2 SYDVKM. V lost 2 bases to trimming and J lost 3 bases; unmatched junction nucleotides: 8. This CDR3 contains 16 residues. The CDR3 loop reads CASSLPRGRSDYGYTF. The CDR3 nucleotides read TGTGCCAGCAGTTTACCCAGGGGGCGTTCAGACTATGGCTACACCTTC.

The CDR3 spells CASSLDRGPQETQYF. CDR3 coding DNA: TGTGCCAGCAGCCTCGACAGGGGCCCGCAAGAGACCCAGTACTTC. The chain links TRBV9 to TRBJ2-5; 8 bases line up with TRBD1. Germline V gene lookup returns CDR1 SGDLS and CDR2 YYNGEE. The CDR3 runs to 15 residues. The junction had 7 bases not matched to a gene; V was cut back by 4 bases and J by 2 bases.

This clone was recorded a few times. In DNA form, the CDR3 reads TGTGCCAGTAGTAGGCGGGTCGGGGAGCTGTTTTTT. Its translation is CASSRRVGELFF. The chain recombines TRBV19 with TRBJ2-2, with D perhaps TRBD2 (5 bases). CDR3 size: 12 residues. With 4 bases removed from V and 7 bases from J, the gap between germline ends came to 7 bases. Germline V gene sequence: CDR1 LNHDA, CDR2 SQIVND (reference sequence).

The sample holds one count of this clone. The chain combines TRBV4-1 with TRBJ1-1, with 7 bases fitting TRBD1. Germline CDR1 is MGHRA and CDR2 is YSYEKL. This CDR3 comprises 14 residues. The trim removed 0 bases at V and 6 bases at J, leaving 4 bases unmatched. The CDR3 DNA reads as TGCGCCAGCAGCCAAGACAGGGGGTTTCCTGAAGCTTTCTTT. It encodes CASSQDRGFPEAFF.

In its sample, this clone was seen a few times. The sample carries other DNA sequences with the same CDR3. The chain combines TRBV2 with TRBJ2-2, with D tentatively TRBD1 (6 bases). Trimming shortened V by 8 bases and J by 2 bases, and 15 bases separated the two germline ends. Germline V gene data show CDR1 as SNHLY and CDR2 as FYNNEI. CDR3 size: 15 residues. CDR3 bases: TGTGCCAGCGGGGGCGCAGGGAGAAACACCGGGGAGCTGTTTTTT. As protein: CASGGAGRNTGELFF.

V and J are TRBV7-9 and TRBJ2-5, with D perhaps TRBD1 (7 bases). Deletions cut 7 bases from V and 2 bases from J, with 14 bases between. The CDR3 runs 14 residues. The germline gives CDR1 SEHNR, CDR2 FQNEAQ (reference sequence). The CDR3 DNA sequence: TGTGCCAGCAACAGACAGGGACTTCAAGAGACCCAGTACTTC. Translating gives CASNRQGLQETQYF.

The gene calls are TRBV6-5 and TRBJ2-4, with D unclear. CDR1 is MNHEY and CDR2 is SVGAGI in the germline V gene. Trimming removed 7 bases at V and 0 bases at J, with 10 bases between. CDR3 length: 14 residues. As DNA, the CDR3 is TGTGCCAGCAACCCCAGAGGAGCCAAAAACATTCAGTACTTC. Translating gives CASNPRGAKNIQYF.

This clone was seen a single time. The chain is built from TRBV6-4 and TRBJ1-4; D perhaps matches TRBD1 (5 bases). Germline values: CDR1 MRHNA, CDR2 SNTAGT. V was trimmed by 0 bases and J by 8 bases, leaving 16 bases between them. This CDR3 has 16 residues. The CDR3 DNA reads TGTGCCAGCAGTGACTCAGGATGGGGGGTGGGAGAAAAACTGTTTTTT. Its translation is CASSDSGWGVGEKLFF.

The J gene is TRBJ2-7, the V gene TRBV27; D is undetermined. The CDR3 totals 13 residues. Trimming stripped 2 bases from V and 1 base from J, with 6 bases between. Germline CDR1 is MNHEY and CDR2 is SMNVEV (reference sequence). The CDR3 sequence is CASSLAVSYEQYF. For the CDR3, the DNA is TGTGCCAGCAGTTTAGCAGTTTCCTACGAGCAGTACTTC.

The J gene is TRBJ1-5, the V gene TRBV6-5; 7 nucleotides line up with TRBD1. Germline CDR1 MNHEY, CDR2 SVGAGI. The ends lost 6 bases at V and 1 base at J; junction bases unmatched: 3. This CDR3 is built from 14 residues. CDR3 loop: CASRRGPSNQPQHF. CDR3 DNA: TGTGCCAGCAGGAGGGGGCCCAGCAATCAGCCCCAGCATTTT.

The chain recombines TRBV10-3 with TRBJ2-3; the match to TRBD2 covers 8 bases. Germline V gene data show CDR1 as ENHRY and CDR2 as SYGVKD. The CDR3 contains 14 residues. V lost 6 bases to trimming and J lost 3 bases; unmatched junction nucleotides: 5. The CDR3 DNA is TGTGCCATCAGAGCGGGGGATGGGACAGATACGCAGTATTTT. It encodes CAIRAGDGTDTQYF.

This clone was picked up one time. The V gene is TRBV29-1, the J gene TRBJ1-1, with TRBD1 as a possible D gene (6 bases). The CDR3 has 17 amino acids. Trimming took 6 bases from V and 2 from J, leaving 25 bases between them. Germline-derived CDR1 and CDR2 are SQVTM and ANQGSEA. CDR3 in amino acids: CSVSYTGGGGINTEAFF. The DNA of the CDR3 is TGCAGCGTCAGCTACACCGGAGGGGGGGGGATAAACACTGAAGCTTTCTTT.

The chain recombines TRBV28 with TRBJ2-3; 12 bases line up with TRBD2. V dropped 4 bases and J dropped 6; count of bases not matched to a gene: 8. This CDR3 comprises 16 residues. Germline loops: CDR1 MDHEN, CDR2 SYDVKM. CDR3 sequence (DNA): TGTGCCAGCAGTTCCCAAGGACTAGCGGGGTTGGATACGCAGTATTTT. Encoded protein: CASSSQGLAGLDTQYF.

Concerning this clone itself: The sample has other DNA sequences that encode this CDR3 too. This sequence joins TRBV10-3 and TRBJ1-5; weak D call: TRBD1 (5 bases). CDR1 and CDR2 (germline): ENHRY, SYGVKD. Trimming left V 0 bases short and J 4 bases short, with 10 bases between. CDR3 size: 15 residues. The CDR3 nucleotides read TGTGCCATCAGTGAGTCTGGGGGGGGGAATCAGCCCCAGCATTTT. Translated: CAISESGGGNQPQHF.

The gene calls are TRBV28 and TRBJ1-6; no definite D call. The length of the CDR3 is 16 residues. The V end lost 2 bases, the J end lost 9 bases, and 17 bases lay between the germline ends. Germline assignment: CDR1 MDHEN and CDR2 SYDVKM. CDR3 region: CASSLRAVGSASPLHF. In DNA, the CDR3 is TGTGCCAGCAGTTTAAGGGCAGTAGGGAGCGCTTCACCCCTCCACTTT.

The chain is built from TRBV7-2 and TRBJ2-4; TRBD2 matches at 10 bases. Unmatched junction bases numbered 11, after V lost 6 bases and J lost 0 bases. The CDR3 extends over 18 amino acids. Germline V gene lookup returns CDR1 SGHTA and CDR2 FQGNSA. CDR3 DNA: TGTGCCAGCAGTTCAACAGCGGGGGGGAGTGTAGCCAAAAACATTCAGTACTTC. It codes for CASSSTAGGSVAKNIQYF.

This chain joins TRBV24-1 and TRBJ2-6; a weak D match, TRBD2 (5 bases). Trimming cost V 3 bases and J 4 bases, with 9 bases left between them. This CDR3 has 15 residues. Per the germline V gene, CDR1 is KGHDR and CDR2 is SFDVKD. CDR3 loop: CATSDPGLGANVLTF. Written as DNA, the CDR3 is TGTGCCACCAGTGATCCGGGGTTGGGGGCCAACGTCCTGACTTTC.

The V gene is TRBV28, the J gene TRBJ2-3; TRBD2 aligns across 8 bases. There are 18 residues in the CDR3. V dropped 6 bases and J dropped 0; count of bases not matched to a gene: 14. Looked up from germline, CDR1 is MDHEN and CDR2 is SYDVKM. The CDR3 DNA reads TGTGCCAGCAGCTACCTCCTCGGGGGGGGCTCTAGCACAGATACGCAGTATTTT. It encodes CASSYLLGGGSSTDTQYF.